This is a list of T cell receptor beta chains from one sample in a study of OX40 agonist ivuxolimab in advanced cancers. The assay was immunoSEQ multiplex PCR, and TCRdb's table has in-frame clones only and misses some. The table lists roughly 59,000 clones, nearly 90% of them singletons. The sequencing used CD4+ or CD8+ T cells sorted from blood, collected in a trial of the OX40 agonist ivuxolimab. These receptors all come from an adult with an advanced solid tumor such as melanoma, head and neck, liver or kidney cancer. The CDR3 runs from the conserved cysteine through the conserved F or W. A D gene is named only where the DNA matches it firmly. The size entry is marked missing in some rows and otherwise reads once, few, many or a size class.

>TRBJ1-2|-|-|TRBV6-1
CASSEQVSRTLGFNYGYTF
TGTGCCAGCAGTGAACAGGTCTCGCGAACGTTAGGGTTTAACTATGGCTACACCTTC
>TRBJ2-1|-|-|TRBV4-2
CASSLGRGAFDNEQFF
TGTGCCAGCAGCCTGGGACGGGGGGCTTTCGACAATGAGCAGTTCTTC
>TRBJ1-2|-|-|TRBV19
CASSPNRGVHGYTF
TGTGCCAGTAGTCCAAATCGGGGCGTCCATGGCTACACCTTC
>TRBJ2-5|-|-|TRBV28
CASSLGQGIQTQYF
TGTGCCAGCAGTTTAGGCCAGGGGATACAGACCCAGTACTTC
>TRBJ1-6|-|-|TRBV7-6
CASSLGPGVVASPLHF
TGTGCCAGCAGCTTAGGGCCGGGGGTGGTCGCTTCACCCCTCCACTTT
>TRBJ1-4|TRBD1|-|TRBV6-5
CASSYSSPGGDEKLFF
TGTGCCAGCAGTTACTCAAGTCCAGGGGGTGATGAAAAACTGTTTTTT
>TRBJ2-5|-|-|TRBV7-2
CASSFAGHQETQYF
TGTGCCAGCAGCTTTGCGGGTCACCAAGAGACCCAGTACTTC
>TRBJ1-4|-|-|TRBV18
CASSPELVLTRENEKLFF
TGTGCCAGCTCTCCGGAACTCGTACTGACCCGAGAAAATGAAAAACTGTTTTTT
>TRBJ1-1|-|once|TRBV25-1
CASSEFLGGDTEAFF
TGTGCCAGCAGTGAATTTCTGGGCGGGGACACTGAAGCTTTCTTT
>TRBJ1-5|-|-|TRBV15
CATSRVKSVRQPQHF
TGTGCCACCAGCAGAGTTAAGTCGGTGCGTCAGCCCCAGCATTTT
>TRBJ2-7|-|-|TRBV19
CASSIAGTGNYEQYF
TGTGCCAGTAGTATAGCCGGGACGGGGAACTACGAGCAGTACTTC
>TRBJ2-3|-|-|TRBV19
CASGLKRDTDTQYF
TGTGCCAGCGGCCTTAAAAGGGACACAGATACGCAGTATTTT
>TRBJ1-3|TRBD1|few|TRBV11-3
CASSLVWTGSGNTIYF
TGTGCCAGCAGCTTAGTTTGGACAGGGTCTGGAAACACCATATATTTT
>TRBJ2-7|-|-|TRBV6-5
CASSPGAVGEQYF
TGTGCCAGCAGTCCGGGGGCAGTGGGCGAGCAGTACTTC
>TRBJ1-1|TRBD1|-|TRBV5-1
CASSWGTGAEAFF
TGCGCCAGCAGCTGGGGGACAGGGGCTGAAGCTTTCTTT
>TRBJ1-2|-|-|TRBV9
CASSINYGYTF
TGTGCCAGCAGTATCAACTATGGCTACACCTTC
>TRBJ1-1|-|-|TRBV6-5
CASSALVNTEAFF
TGTGCCAGCAGTGCCTTGGTTAACACTGAAGCTTTCTTT
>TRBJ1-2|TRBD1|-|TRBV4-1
CASSPTSGTGGAGYTF
TGCGCCAGCAGTCCTACCTCCGGGACAGGGGGCGCTGGCTACACCTTC
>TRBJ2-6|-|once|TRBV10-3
CAISEEAGFSGANVLTF
TGTGCCATCAGTGAGGAGGCAGGGTTCTCTGGGGCCAACGTCCTGACTTTC
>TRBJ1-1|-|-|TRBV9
CASSVGGGWNTEAFF
TGTGCCAGCAGCGTAGGCGGGGGCTGGAACACTGAAGCTTTCTTT
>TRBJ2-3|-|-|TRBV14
CASSNSGGDTQYF
TGTGCCAGCAGCAATTCGGGCGGGGATACGCAGTATTTT
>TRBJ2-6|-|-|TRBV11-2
CASRRPWKNLSGANVLTF
TGTGCCAGCCGACGACCGTGGAAAAACTTATCTGGGGCCAACGTCCTGACTTTC
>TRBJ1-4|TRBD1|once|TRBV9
CASSSRTGQNEKLFF
TGTGCCAGCAGCTCCCGGACAGGACAAAATGAAAAACTGTTTTTT
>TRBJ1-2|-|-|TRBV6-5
CASTESGVYGYTF
TGTGCCAGCACAGAAAGTGGTGTCTATGGCTACACCTTC
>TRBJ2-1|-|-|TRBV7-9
CASSSEGVYYNEQFF
TGTGCCAGCAGCTCCGAGGGGGTCTACTACAATGAGCAGTTCTTC
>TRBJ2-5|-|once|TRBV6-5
CASSYDFWDGKYF
TGTGCCAGCAGTTACGATTTCTGGGACGGCAAGTACTTC
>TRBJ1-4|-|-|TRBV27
CASSLIGLGEKLFF
TGTGCCAGCAGTTTAATAGGGTTAGGCGAAAAACTGTTTTTT
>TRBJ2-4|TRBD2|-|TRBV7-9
CASSLGRGDVENIQYF
TGTGCCAGCAGCTTAGGGCGGGGGGATGTTGAAAACATTCAGTACTTC
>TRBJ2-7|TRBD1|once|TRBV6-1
CASSEWGQGAYEQYF
TGTGCCAGCAGTGAATGGGGACAGGGGGCCTACGAGCAGTACTTC
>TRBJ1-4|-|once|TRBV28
CASAGGANEKLFF
TGTGCCAGCGCCGGGGGGGCCAATGAAAAACTGTTTTTT
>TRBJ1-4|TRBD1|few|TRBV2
CASSRTGGTNEKLFF
TGTGCCAGCAGTCGGACAGGGGGAACTAATGAAAAACTGTTTTTT
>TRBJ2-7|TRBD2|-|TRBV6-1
CASSEWTSTYEQYF
TGTGCCAGCAGTGAATGGACTAGTACCTACGAGCAGTACTTC
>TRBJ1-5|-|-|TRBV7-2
CASSLVGSQSNQPQHF
TGTGCCAGCAGCTTAGTAGGCAGCCAAAGCAATCAGCCCCAGCATTTT
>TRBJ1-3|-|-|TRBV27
CASSLSGGRANTLSSGNTIYF
TGTGCCAGCAGTTTAAGCGGAGGGAGAGCGAACACTCTTTCCTCTGGAAACACCATATATTTT
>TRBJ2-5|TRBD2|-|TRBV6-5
CASSILGGQETQYF
TGTGCCAGCAGTATTCTGGGGGGGCAAGAGACCCAGTACTTC
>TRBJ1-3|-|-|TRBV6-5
CASSYLGLGRENTIYF
TGTGCCAGCAGTTACCTTGGTTTGGGGCGAGAAAACACCATATATTTT
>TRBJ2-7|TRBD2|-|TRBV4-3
CASSPGLAYEQYF
TGCGCCAGCAGCCCGGGACTAGCCTACGAGCAGTACTTC
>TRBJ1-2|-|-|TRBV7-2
CASSFRTDYGYTF
TGTGCCAGCAGCTTCAGGACAGACTATGGCTACACCTTC
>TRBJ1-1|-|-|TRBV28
CASPGNTEAFF
TGTGCCAGCCCGGGCAACACTGAAGCTTTCTTT
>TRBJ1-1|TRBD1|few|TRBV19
CATRGDFKQNTEAFF
TGTGCCACCAGGGGGGATTTTAAACAGAACACTGAAGCTTTCTTT
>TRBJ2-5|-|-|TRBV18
CASSPAPDTGGETQYF
TGTGCCAGCTCACCCGCCCCGGACACGGGCGGAGAGACCCAGTACTTC
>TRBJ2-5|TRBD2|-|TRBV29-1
CSGRLAGRAETQYF
TGCAGCGGAAGACTAGCGGGAAGGGCGGAGACCCAGTACTTC
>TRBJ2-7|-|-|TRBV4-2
CASSPSGRETYEQYF
TGTGCCAGCAGCCCCTCAGGCCGAGAAACCTACGAGCAGTACTTC
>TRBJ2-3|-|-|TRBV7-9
CASRGDTTGLNTDTQYF
TGTGCCAGCAGGGGCGACACGACAGGTTTAAACACAGATACGCAGTATTTT
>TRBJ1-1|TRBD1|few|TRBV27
CASSPSRTGSLEAFF
TGTGCCAGCAGCCCGAGTCGGACAGGAAGCCTCGAAGCTTTCTTT
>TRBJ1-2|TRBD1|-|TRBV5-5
CASSFPGQSNGYTF
TGTGCCAGCAGCTTTCCGGGACAGTCCAATGGCTACACCTTC
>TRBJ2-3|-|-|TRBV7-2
CASSSAGQFTDTQYF
TGTGCCAGCAGCTCGGCCGGACAGTTCACAGATACGCAGTATTTT
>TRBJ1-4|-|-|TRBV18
CASSPQGGGPTNEKLFF
TGTGCCAGCTCACCACAGGGAGGGGGACCAACTAATGAAAAACTGTTTTTT
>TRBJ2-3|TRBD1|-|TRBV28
CASRTTGGSSTDTQYF
TGTGCCAGCAGAACAACAGGGGGGAGTAGTACAGATACGCAGTATTTT
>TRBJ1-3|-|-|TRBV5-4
CASSLWQAGTSGNTIYF
TGTGCCAGCAGCTTGTGGCAGGCCGGGACCTCTGGAAACACCATATATTTT
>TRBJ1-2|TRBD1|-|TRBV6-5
CASSYRGQGIYGYTF
TGTGCCAGCAGTTACCGGGGACAGGGCATTTATGGCTACACCTTC
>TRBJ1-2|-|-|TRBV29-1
CSVGVDGGNYGYTF
TGCAGCGTTGGCGTAGACGGGGGAAACTATGGCTACACCTTC
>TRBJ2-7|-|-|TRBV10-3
CAISEDYEQYF
TGTGCCATCAGTGAGGACTACGAGCAGTACTTC
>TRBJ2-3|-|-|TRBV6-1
CASSDPGARPDTQYF
TGTGCCAGCAGTGATCCAGGGGCCAGACCAGATACGCAGTATTTT
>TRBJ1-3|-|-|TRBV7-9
CASSPPGLSSGNTIYF
TGTGCCAGCAGCCCACCCGGGCTCAGCTCTGGAAACACCATATATTTT
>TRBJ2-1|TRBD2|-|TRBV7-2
CASSRRGGLLFNEQFF
TGTGCCAGCAGCCGCCGCGGGGGACTGCTGTTCAATGAGCAGTTCTTC
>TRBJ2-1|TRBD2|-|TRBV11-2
CASSLGRISGSNEQFF
TGTGCCAGCAGCTTAGGGAGGATTAGCGGGAGTAATGAGCAGTTCTTC
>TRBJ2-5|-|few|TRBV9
CASSVEALRGETQYF
TGTGCCAGCAGCGTAGAGGCCCTGCGGGGAGAGACCCAGTACTTC
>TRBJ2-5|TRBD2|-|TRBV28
CASSLTSGSRSETQYF
TGTGCCAGCAGTCTGACTAGCGGGAGTCGATCGGAGACCCAGTACTTC